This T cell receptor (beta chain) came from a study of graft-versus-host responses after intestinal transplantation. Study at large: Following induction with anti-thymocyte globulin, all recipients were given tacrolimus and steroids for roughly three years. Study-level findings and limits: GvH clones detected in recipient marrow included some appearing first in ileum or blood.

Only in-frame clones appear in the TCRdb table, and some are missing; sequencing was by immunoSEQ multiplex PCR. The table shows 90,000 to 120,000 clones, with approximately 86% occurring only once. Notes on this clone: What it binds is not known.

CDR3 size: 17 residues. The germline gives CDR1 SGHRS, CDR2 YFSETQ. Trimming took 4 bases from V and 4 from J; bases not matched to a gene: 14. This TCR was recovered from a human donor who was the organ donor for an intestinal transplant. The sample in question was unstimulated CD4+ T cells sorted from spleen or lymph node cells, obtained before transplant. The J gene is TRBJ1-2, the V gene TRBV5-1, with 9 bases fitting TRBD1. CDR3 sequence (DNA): TGCGCCAGCAGCCCTGCGCCGGGACAGGGATCATCCTATGGCTACACCTTC. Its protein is CASSPAPGQGSSYGYTF.